In its sample, the clone carrying this T cell receptor (beta chain) was seen a few times. Its antigen is unknown. The entry originates in a study of response to subunit inactivated influenza vaccine. Points from the study as a whole: The study's authors posited that every seasonal influenza vaccination enlists few new T cells.

Looked up from germline, CDR1 is MNHNS and CDR2 is SASEGT. This CDR3 has 15 amino acids. The V gene lost 4 bases and the J gene lost 2 bases, with 12 bases spanning the gap. TCRdb processed the RT-PCR reads anew with MiXCR; each CDR3 protein has one entry. The sample lists some 850,000 distinct CDR3 sequences; approximately 17% were seen once. The source of this sequence is a man aged 50-60 years who received an inactivated influenza vaccine. The chain combines TRBV6-1 with TRBJ1-5, with D unresolved. Material: PBMCs from blood, obtained 4 to 6 days after vaccination. The CDR3: CASSAVYSGNQPQHF. The CDR3 coding sequence is TGTGCCAGCAGTGCCGTCTACTCGGGCAATCAGCCCCAGCATTTT.